These 7 T cell receptor beta chains came from one sample sequenced in a study of blood T cell repertoires in COVID-19. Profiled with immunoSEQ multiplex PCR; TCRdb holds only in-frame clones, not every one. The sample has hundreds of thousands of clones; approximately 90% are singletons. Sequenced material: PBMCs or T cells enriched from blood (not recorded which). The receptors derive from a woman between 18 and 29 years old who had been exposed to COVID-19.

The rearrangement joins TRBV3-1 (or the pseudogene TRBV3-2) to TRBJ1-6; D not resolved. The germline V gene encodes CDR1 LGHDT and CDR2 YNNKEL (reference sequence). The germline V and J ends were trimmed by 4 bases and 6 bases, with 13 bases remaining between them. The CDR3 totals 15 residues. The CDR3 DNA reads TGTGCCAGCAGCCCACGGGAGTTAATTAATTCACCCCTCCACTTT. It encodes CASSPRELINSPLHF.

The V gene is TRBV5-4, the J gene TRBJ1-1; TRBD1 aligns across 7 bases. Germline CDR1 and CDR2: SGHNT and YYREEE (reference sequence). The ends lost 4 bases at V and 1 base at J; junction bases unmatched: 7. The length of the CDR3 is 15 residues. This CDR3 reads CASSEPGGRNTEAFF. DNA of the CDR3: TGTGCCAGCAGCGAACCAGGGGGGAGGAACACTGAAGCTTTCTTT.

This chain links TRBV4-2 with TRBJ2-2, with D unclear. The CDR3 totals 16 residues. V lost 0 bases to trimming and J lost 2 bases, with 10 bases between them. Looked up from germline, CDR1 is LGHNA and CDR2 is YNFKEQ. CDR3 sequence (DNA): TGTGCCAGCAGCCAAGATCTGTCTTTCAACACCGGGGAGCTGTTTTTT. This codes for CASSQDLSFNTGELFF.

This chain uses TRBV6-2 or TRBV6-3 with TRBJ2-7, with 8 bases that match TRBD2. This CDR3 has 16 amino acids. Germline loops: CDR1 MNHEY, CDR2 SVGEGT. V lost 4 bases and J lost 1; bases outside the gene matches: 9. The CDR3 DNA is TGTGCCAGCAGTTTCGCGACGGGGGGGTTTTCCTACGAGCAGTACTTC. It yields the protein CASSFATGGFSYEQYF.

The chain is built from TRBV9 and TRBJ1-3; D is possibly TRBD1 (6 bases). Germline loops: CDR1 SGDLS, CDR2 YYNGEE. Trimming left V 3 bases short and J 0 bases short, with 10 bases between. The CDR3 is made up of 15 amino acids. DNA for the CDR3: TGTGCCAGCAGCGGGGGGACAAGCTCTGGAAACACCATATATTTT. Translated, it gives CASSGGTSSGNTIYF. Variable domain in full (rest from reference TRBV9 and TRBJ1-3): DSGVTQTPKHLITATGQRVTLRCSPRSGDLSVYWYQQSLDQGLQFLIQYYNGEERAKGNILERFSAQQFPDLHSELNLSSLELGDSALYFCASSGGTSSGNTIYFGEGSWLTVV.

Only a few counts were recorded for this clone. The J gene is TRBJ1-6, the V gene TRBV15; D is ambiguous. The V and J ends lost 7 bases and 7 bases respectively, with 11 bases between them. Germline-derived CDR1 and CDR2 are LNHNV and YYDKDF (reference sequence). The CDR3 totals 13 residues. CDR3 bases: TGTGCCACCAAGGACTCGCACAATTCACCCCTCCACTTT. It specifies CATKDSHNSPLHF.

The chain combines TRBV6-5 with TRBJ2-7; D unclear. Germline V gives CDR1 MNHEY, CDR2 SVGAGI. Trimming stripped 0 bases from V and 2 bases from J, with 14 bases between. CDR3 length: 16 amino acids. CDR3 region: CASSYSTPPETYEQYF. DNA for the CDR3: TGTGCCAGCAGTTACTCCACCCCACCAGAAACCTACGAGCAGTACTTC.